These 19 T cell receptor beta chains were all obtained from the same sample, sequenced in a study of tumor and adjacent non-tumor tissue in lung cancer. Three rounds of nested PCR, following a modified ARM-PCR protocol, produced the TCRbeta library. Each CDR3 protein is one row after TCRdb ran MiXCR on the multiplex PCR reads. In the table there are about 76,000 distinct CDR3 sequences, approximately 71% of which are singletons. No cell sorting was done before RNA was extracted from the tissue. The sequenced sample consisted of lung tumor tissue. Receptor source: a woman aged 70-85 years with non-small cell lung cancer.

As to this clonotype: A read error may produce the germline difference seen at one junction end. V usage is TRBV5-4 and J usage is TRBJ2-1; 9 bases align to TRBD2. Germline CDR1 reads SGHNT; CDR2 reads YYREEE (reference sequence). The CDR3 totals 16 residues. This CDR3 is CPSSTRLAEVVYEQFF. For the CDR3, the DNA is TGTCCCAGCAGCACTCGACTAGCGGAAGTGGTGTATGAGCAGTTCTTC.

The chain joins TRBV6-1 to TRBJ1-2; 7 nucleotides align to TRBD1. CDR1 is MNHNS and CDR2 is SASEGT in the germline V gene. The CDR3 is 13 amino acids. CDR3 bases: TGTGCAGGCAGTCCTCGGACAGGCTATGGCTACACCTTC. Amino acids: CAGSPRTGYGYTF.

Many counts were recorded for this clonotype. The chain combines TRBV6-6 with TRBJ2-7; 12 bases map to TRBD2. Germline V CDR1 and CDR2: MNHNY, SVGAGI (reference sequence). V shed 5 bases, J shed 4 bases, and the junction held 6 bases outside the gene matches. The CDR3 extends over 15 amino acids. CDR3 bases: TGTGCCAGCAGTAACGGACTAGCGGGACAGTACGAGCAGTACTTC. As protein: CASSNGLAGQYEQYF.

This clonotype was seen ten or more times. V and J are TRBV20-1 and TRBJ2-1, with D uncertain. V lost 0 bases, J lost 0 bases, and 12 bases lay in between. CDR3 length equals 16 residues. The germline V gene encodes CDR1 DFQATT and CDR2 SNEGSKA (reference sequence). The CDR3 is CSARDWFVPSYNEQFF. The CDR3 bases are TGCAGTGCTAGAGATTGGTTCGTCCCCTCCTACAATGAGCAGTTCTTC.

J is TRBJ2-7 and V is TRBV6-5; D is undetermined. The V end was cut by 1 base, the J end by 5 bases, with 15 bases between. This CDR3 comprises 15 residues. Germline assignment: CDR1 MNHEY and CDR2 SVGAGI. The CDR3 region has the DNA TGTGCCAGCAGTTACTTCGGGCACCTGGGCCACGAGCAGTACTTC. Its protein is CASSYFGHLGHEQYF.

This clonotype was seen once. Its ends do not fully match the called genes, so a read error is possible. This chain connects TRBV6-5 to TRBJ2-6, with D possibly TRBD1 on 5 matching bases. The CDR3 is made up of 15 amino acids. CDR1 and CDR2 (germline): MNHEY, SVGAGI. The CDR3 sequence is CASSAPGSGANILTF. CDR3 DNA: TGTGCCAGCAGTGCACCAGGGTCTGGGGCCAACATCCTGACTTTC.

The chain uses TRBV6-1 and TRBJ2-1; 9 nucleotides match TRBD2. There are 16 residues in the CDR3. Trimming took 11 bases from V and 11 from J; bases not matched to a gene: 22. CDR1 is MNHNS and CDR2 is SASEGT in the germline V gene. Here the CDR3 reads CAASAVLELAGGKQFF. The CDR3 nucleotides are TGTGCCGCCAGTGCGGTGTTGGAACTAGCGGGCGGCAAGCAGTTCTTC.

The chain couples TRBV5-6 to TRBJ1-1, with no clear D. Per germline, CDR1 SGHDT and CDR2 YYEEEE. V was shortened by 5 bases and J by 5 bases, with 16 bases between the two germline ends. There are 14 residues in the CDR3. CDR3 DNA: TGTGCCAGCAGTCTGGACCTCACGAAGACTGAAGCTTTCTTT. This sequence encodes CASSLDLTKTEAFF.

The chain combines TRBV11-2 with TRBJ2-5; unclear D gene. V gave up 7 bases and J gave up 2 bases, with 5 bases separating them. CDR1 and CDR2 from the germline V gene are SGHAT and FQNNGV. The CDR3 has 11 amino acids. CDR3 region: CASNQQETQYF. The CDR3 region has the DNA TGTGCCAGCAACCAGCAAGAGACCCAGTACTTC.

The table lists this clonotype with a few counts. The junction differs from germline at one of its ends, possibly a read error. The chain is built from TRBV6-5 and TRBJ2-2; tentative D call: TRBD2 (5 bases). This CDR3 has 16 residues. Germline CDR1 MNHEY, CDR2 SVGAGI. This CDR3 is CASSRSDGEITGELFF. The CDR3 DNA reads TGTGCCAGCAGCCGATCGGACGGAGAGATCACCGGGGAACTGTTTTTT.

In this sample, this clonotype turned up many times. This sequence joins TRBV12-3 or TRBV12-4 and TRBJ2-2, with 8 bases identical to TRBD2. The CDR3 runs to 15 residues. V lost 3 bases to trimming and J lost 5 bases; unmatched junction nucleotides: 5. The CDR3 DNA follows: TGTGCCAGCAGTTTTCACGGGAGGGGGACCGGGGAGCTGTTTTTT. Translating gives CASSFHGRGTGELFF.

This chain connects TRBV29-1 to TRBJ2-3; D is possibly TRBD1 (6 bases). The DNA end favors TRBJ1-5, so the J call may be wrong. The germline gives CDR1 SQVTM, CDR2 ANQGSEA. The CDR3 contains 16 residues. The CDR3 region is CSVGLGGRLSIDTQHF. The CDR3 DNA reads TGCAGCGTCGGGCTAGGGGGGCGGTTAAGCATAGATACGCAGCATTTT.

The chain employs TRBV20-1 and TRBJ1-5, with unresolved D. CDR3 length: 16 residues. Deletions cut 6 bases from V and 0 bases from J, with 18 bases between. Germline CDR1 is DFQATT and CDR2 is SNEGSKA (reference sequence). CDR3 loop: CSAPVGDTVSNQPQHF. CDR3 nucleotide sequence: TGCAGTGCGCCTGTGGGAGACACAGTTAGCAATCAGCCCCAGCATTTT.

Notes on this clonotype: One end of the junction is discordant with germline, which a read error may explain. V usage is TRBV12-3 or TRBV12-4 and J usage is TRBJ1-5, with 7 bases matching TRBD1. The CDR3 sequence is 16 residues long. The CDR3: CACSLSARGVSQPQQF. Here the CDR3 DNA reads TGTGCCTGCAGTTTATCGGCCAGGGGGGTTAGTCAGCCCCAGCAGTTT.

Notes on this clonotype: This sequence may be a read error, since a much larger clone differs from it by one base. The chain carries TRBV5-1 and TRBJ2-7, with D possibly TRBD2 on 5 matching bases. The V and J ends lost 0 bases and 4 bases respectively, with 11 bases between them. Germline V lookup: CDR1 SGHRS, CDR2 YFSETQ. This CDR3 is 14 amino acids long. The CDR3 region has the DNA TGCGCCAGCAGCTTGGGCGGGCCAGAGTACGAGCAGTACTTC. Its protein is CASSLGGPEYEQYF.

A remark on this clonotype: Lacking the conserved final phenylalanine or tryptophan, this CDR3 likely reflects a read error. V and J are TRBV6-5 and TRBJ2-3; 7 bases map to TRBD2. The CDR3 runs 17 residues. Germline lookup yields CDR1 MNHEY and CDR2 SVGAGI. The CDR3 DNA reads TGTGCCAACAGCTTCCGACGGGACGGGAGGAACACATATACGCAGTATTAT. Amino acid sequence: CANSFRRDGRNTYTQYY.

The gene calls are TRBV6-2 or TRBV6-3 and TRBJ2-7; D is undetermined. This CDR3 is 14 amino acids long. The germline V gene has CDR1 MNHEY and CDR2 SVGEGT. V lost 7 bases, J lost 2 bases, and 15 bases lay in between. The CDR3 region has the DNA TGTGCCAGCACCGTGGCCAGGAGCCCCTACGAGCAGTACTTC. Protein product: CASTVARSPYEQYF.

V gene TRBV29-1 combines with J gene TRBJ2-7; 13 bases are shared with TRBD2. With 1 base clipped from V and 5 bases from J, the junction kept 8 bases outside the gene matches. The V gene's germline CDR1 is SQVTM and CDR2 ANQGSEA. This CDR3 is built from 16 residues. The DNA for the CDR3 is TGCAGCGTTGAAGCTGCCGGGACTAGCGGGATCCACGAGCAGTACTTC. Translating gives CSVEAAGTSGIHEQYF.

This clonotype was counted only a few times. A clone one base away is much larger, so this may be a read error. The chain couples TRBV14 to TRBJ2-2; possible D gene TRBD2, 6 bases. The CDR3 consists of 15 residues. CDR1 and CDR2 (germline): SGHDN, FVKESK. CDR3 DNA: TGTGCCGGCAGCCAAATTAGCGGGAACACCGGGGAGCTGTTTTTT. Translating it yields CAGSQISGNTGELFF.